This is a list of T cell receptor beta chains from one sample in a study of blood T cell repertoires in COVID-19. Here immunoSEQ multiplex PCR was the method, and the copy in TCRdb shows in-frame clones only, minus some. Here the sample spans fewer than 250,000 clones, roughly 87% being singletons. Sequenced material: PBMCs or T cells enriched from blood (not recorded which). The receptors were sampled from a woman aged 25-40 years with acute COVID-19. Each CDR3 is given with its conserved first and last residue. D genes are given only for firm matches. Clone size is not always given. Where it is, it says once, few, many or a class for expanded clones.

cdr3_length clone_size j_call d_call v_call cdr3_aa cdr3_nt
18 - TRBJ2-7 TRBD2 TRBV2 CASSKIPGSSGGLYEQYF TGTGCCAGCAGTAAAATCCCCGGCTCCAGCGGGGGGCTCTACGAGCAGTACTTC
18 - TRBJ2-1 TRBD2 TRBV10-2 CASWDTAGGFIPYNEQFF TGCGCCAGCTGGGATACAGCGGGGGGGTTTATCCCCTACAATGAGCAGTTCTTC
17 - TRBJ2-7 TRBD2 TRBV4-2 CASSQPTSGGDPYEQYF TGTGCCAGCAGCCAACCGACTAGCGGGGGGGATCCTTACGAGCAGTACTTC
13 - TRBJ1-1 - TRBV10-2 CASEGRKNTEAFF TGCGCCAGCGAGGGCAGAAAGAACACTGAAGCTTTCTTT
14 - TRBJ2-1 - TRBV6-6 CASSKGRLSNEQFF TGTGCCAGCAGCAAAGGGAGACTTTCCAATGAGCAGTTCTTC
13 - TRBJ1-4 - TRBV29-1 CSVQPTVREKLFF TGCAGCGTCCAACCCACTGTTAGAGAAAAACTGTTTTTT
12 - TRBJ2-7 - TRBV27 CASSPTGYEQYF TGTGCCAGCAGTCCCACGGGGTACGAGCAGTACTTC
12 - TRBJ1-4 - TRBV12-3/TRBV12-4 CASRTLNEKLFF TGTGCCAGCAGAACTCTTAATGAAAAACTGTTTTTT
16 - TRBJ2-1 - TRBV7-8 CASSLGISAQDNEQFF TGTGCCAGCAGCTTAGGTATTTCCGCGCAAGACAATGAGCAGTTCTTC
14 - TRBJ1-1 - TRBV19 CASRNYRRNTEAFF TGTGCCAGTAGGAACTACAGGAGGAACACTGAAGCTTTCTTT
16 - TRBJ1-2 TRBD1 TRBV19 CASSTGTGSNLYGYTF TGTGCCAGTAGTACCGGGACAGGGTCAAATCTATATGGCTACACCTTC
16 few TRBJ1-6 - TRBV7-9 CASSSSYRGVRSPLHF TGTGCCAGCAGCTCCTCCTATCGGGGGGTTCGCTCACCCCTCCACTTT
14 once TRBJ1-1 - TRBV5-4 CASSRTVLATEAFF TGTGCCAGCAGCAGAACAGTGCTAGCCACTGAAGCTTTCTTT
17 - TRBJ2-5 TRBD2 TRBV3-1/TRBV3-2 CASSQDGIAGGRETQYF TGTGCCAGCAGCCAAGATGGGATAGCGGGGGGGCGAGAGACCCAGTACTTC
14 few TRBJ1-5 - TRBV5-5 CASMIWTGNQPQHF TGTGCCAGCATGATATGGACAGGCAATCAGCCCCAGCATTTT
14 - TRBJ1-1 - TRBV5-4 CASSKTEMNTEAFF TGTGCCAGCAGCAAGACTGAGATGAACACTGAAGCTTTCTTT
18 few TRBJ2-7 - TRBV14 CASSRNRVGSIRSYEQYF TGTGCCAGCAGCCGCAACAGGGTTGGGTCCATCAGGTCCTACGAGCAGTACTTC
15 - TRBJ1-2 TRBD1 TRBV7-8 CASSPGTGGGYGYTF TGTGCCAGCAGCCCGGGGACAGGGGGCGGTTATGGCTACACCTTC
15 - TRBJ1-2 TRBD1 TRBV27 CASSSDRGKAYGYTF TGTGCCAGCAGTTCGGACAGGGGGAAGGCCTATGGCTACACCTTC
14 - TRBJ2-3 TRBD2 TRBV29-1 CSVVGEGNTDTQYF TGCAGCGTTGTAGGGGAGGGGAACACAGATACGCAGTATTTT
15 - TRBJ2-3 TRBD2 TRBV7-2 CASRDVPGGSDTQYF TGTGCCAGCAGAGACGTGCCGGGGGGATCAGATACGCAGTATTTT
18 few TRBJ1-5 TRBD1 TRBV4-1 CASSQAPGTEDGNQPQHF TGCGCCAGCAGCCAAGCACCTGGGACAGAAGATGGGAATCAGCCCCAGCATTTT
15 - TRBJ1-4 - TRBV10-1 CASSEHGATNEKLFF TGCGCCAGCAGTGAGCACGGAGCAACTAATGAAAAACTGTTTTTT
13 - TRBJ1-5 - TRBV10-3 CATSAEGNQPQHF TGTGCCACCTCGGCGGAGGGGAATCAGCCCCAGCATTTT
14 - TRBJ1-1 - TRBV6-2/TRBV6-3 CASSLDRMNTEAFF TGTGCCAGCAGCCTTGACAGAATGAACACTGAAGCTTTCTTT
16 - TRBJ2-1 TRBD2 TRBV5-1 CASSPGLAGGLNEQFF TGCGCCAGCAGCCCTGGACTAGCGGGGGGGCTCAATGAGCAGTTCTTC
15 - TRBJ2-5 - TRBV6-5 CASSYSVLAKETQYF TGTGCCAGCAGTTACTCGGTGCTAGCGAAAGAGACCCAGTACTTC
15 few TRBJ1-4 TRBD1 TRBV5-1 CASSGTDRGNEKLFF TGCGCCAGCAGCGGGACGGACAGGGGTAATGAAAAACTGTTTTTT
15 - TRBJ2-7 TRBD2 TRBV5-4 CASSLERGGRDEQYF TGTGCCAGCAGCTTAGAGCGGGGGGGCCGCGACGAGCAGTACTTC
12 - TRBJ2-1 - TRBV3-1/TRBV3-2 CASSPVGYEQFF TGTGCCAGCAGTCCTGTGGGCTATGAGCAGTTCTTC